The 9 T cell receptor beta chains below come from one sample, sequenced in a study of vaccination effects on CD4 cells after COVID-19. What these receptors recognize is not known. ViraFEST assay sequencing came after antigen-specific CD4+ T cells were expanded with viral peptide pools. Researchers isolated CD4+ T cells once approximately eleven days of culture had elapsed. People in the vaccine group had not been infected with SARS-CoV-2 before, and their nucleocapsid antibodies were negative. Profiled with immunoSEQ multiplex PCR; TCRdb holds only in-frame clones, not every one. The profile shows 20,000 to 25,000 clones, approximately 70% of them singletons. The specimen comprised CD4+ T cells from PBMCs cultured with HCoV-NL63 spike peptides, sampled before COVID-19 vaccination. The origin of the receptors is a human donor who received a COVID-19 vaccine.

This clone was detected only once. This chain uses TRBV6-5 with TRBJ1-5, with TRBD1 as a possible D gene (5 bases). Trimming shortened V by 6 bases and J by 4 bases, and 10 bases separated the two germline ends. CDR1 is MNHEY, CDR2 SVGAGI, per germline. The CDR3 length is 13 residues. CDR3: CASSPRDNQPQHF. CDR3 coding DNA: TGTGCCAGCAGCCCCAGGGATAATCAGCCCCAGCATTTT.

This clone was recorded once. The chain joins TRBV18 to TRBJ2-7; D is ambiguous. CDR3 length: 15 amino acids. Germline-derived CDR1 and CDR2 are KGHSH and LQKENI. V was cut by 2 bases and J by 0 bases, with 11 bases left in between. The DNA for the CDR3 is TGTGCCAGCTCACCAGGGTACCCGAGCTCCTACGAGCAGTACTTC. It is translated as CASSPGYPSSYEQYF.

The chain couples TRBV18 to TRBJ1-5; D is unclear. Germline values: CDR1 KGHSH, CDR2 LQKENI. The V end lost 5 bases, the J end lost 0 bases, and 17 bases lay between the germline ends. The CDR3 length is 17 residues. In DNA form, the CDR3 reads TGTGCCAGCTCATTTTCGCCGCCGGGAGATAGCAATCAGCCCCAGCATTTT. It translates to CASSFSPPGDSNQPQHF.

The count of this clone is one. The CDR3 region has the DNA TGTGCCAGCAGCTTGGGGAGACAGGACCAGGGGTTTTTCTCCTACGAGCAGTACTTC. Translating gives CASSLGRQDQGFFSYEQYF. V is TRBV5-8 and J is TRBJ2-7, with D possibly TRBD1 on 6 matching bases. Deletions cut 0 bases from V and 0 bases from J, with 22 bases between. The CDR3 is made up of 19 amino acids. From germline, CDR1 is SGHTS and CDR2 YDEGEE.

This clone occurred once. The chain has TRBV5-4 and TRBJ2-1, with 9 bases fitting TRBD2. This CDR3 spans 16 amino acids. The germline CDR1 and CDR2 sequences are SGHNT and YYREEE (reference sequence). V dropped 1 base and J dropped 4; count of bases not matched to a gene: 6. The CDR3 region has the DNA TGTGCCAGCAGCTTGTTTCTAGCGGGGACTTACAATGAGCAGTTCTTC. Residues: CASSLFLAGTYNEQFF.

The chain has TRBV5-1 and TRBJ2-1; 7 bases are shared with TRBD2. V was pared by 0 bases and J by 3 bases, with 3 bases of the junction left unmatched. The CDR3 extends over 15 amino acids. Per the germline V gene, CDR1 is SGHRS and CDR2 is YFSETQ. CDR3 protein: CASSLGSGNYNEQFF. The CDR3 DNA reads TGCGCCAGCAGCTTGGGAAGCGGGAACTACAATGAGCAGTTCTTC. Full variable domain (outside the CDR3, taken from reference TRBV5-1 and TRBJ2-1): KAGVTQTPRYLIKTRGQQVTLSCSPISGHRSVSWYQQTPGQGLQFLFEYFSETQRNKGNFPGRFSGRQFSNSRSEMNVSTLELGDSALYLCASSLGSGNYNEQFFGPGTRLTVL.

The chain joins TRBV5-1 to TRBJ1-5; D unresolved. The CDR3 is 13 residues long. V shed 0 bases and J shed 5 bases, with 6 bases lying between them. Per the germline V gene, CDR1 is SGHRS and CDR2 is YFSETQ. The CDR3 reads CASSLGPHQPQHF. The CDR3 DNA reads TGCGCCAGCAGCTTGGGCCCTCATCAGCCCCAGCATTTT.

The rearrangement uses TRBV5-1 and TRBJ2-2; no clear D gene. The V end lost 0 bases, the J end lost 3 bases, and 6 bases lay between the germline ends. Germline CDR1 SGHRS, CDR2 YFSETQ. This CDR3 region has 14 residues. This CDR3 reads CASSLDGHTGELFF. For the CDR3, the DNA is TGCGCCAGCAGCTTGGACGGGCACACCGGGGAGCTGTTTTTT.

The chain links TRBV25-1 to TRBJ1-5; tentatively, D is TRBD1 (6 bases). Germline lookup yields CDR1 MGHDK and CDR2 SYGVNS. This CDR3 contains 16 residues. Trimming pared 3 bases from V and 2 bases from J, leaving 14 bases between. CDR3 nucleotide sequence: TGTGCCAGCAGTGAGCGCAGGGGCATAGGCAATCAGCCCCAGCATTTT. Translated: CASSERRGIGNQPQHF.